What follows describes a single T cell receptor beta chain. Under the authors' procedure: Amplifying reference gene primers gave estimates of nucleated cell counts. Profiling relied on immunoSEQ multiplex PCR, and the TCRdb table lists in-frame clones only, not all of them. V and J calls and clone size are as listed in that table; D and trimming were resolved from the DNA. The sample records more than 300,000 clones, about 90% being singletons. The data derive from a study of blood T cell repertoires in COVID-19. The wider study: Nucleic acid was either cDNA or gDNA, and it came from T cells, B-cell-depleted T cells, or PBMCs.

Germline V gene sequence: CDR1 SGHTA, CDR2 FQGNSA. The trim removed 3 bases at V and 1 base at J, leaving 4 bases unmatched. This CDR3 comprises 17 residues. The sequenced sample consisted of peripheral blood. V is TRBV7-2 and J is TRBJ2-7; 15 bases agree with TRBD2. This sequence originates from a woman under 30 who had recovered from COVID-19. The CDR3 region has the DNA TGTGCCAGCAGCTTTGGACTAGCGGGAGGGCGTTCCTACGAGCAGTACGTC. Its protein product is CASSFGLAGGRSYEQYV.